Listed below are T cell receptor beta chains from one sample, sequenced in a study of blood T cell repertoires in COVID-19. Assay used: immunoSEQ multiplex PCR; TCRdb lists only in-frame clones, some missing. The table shows over 200,000 clones, with 75% to 90% occurring only once. Sequenced input: PBMCs or T cells enriched from blood (not recorded which). These receptors came from a man aged 40-49 years who had recovered from COVID-19. Each CDR3 is given with its conserved first and last residue. The D gene is left open where the match is weak. Only part of the rows carry a size: once, few, many, or a class if the clone is expanded.

d_gene: NA
abundance: NA
v_gene: TRBV12-1
CDR3aa: CASSSDREQYRETQYF

d_gene: NA
abundance: NA
v_gene: TRBV5-4
CDR3aa: CASSLGSGRLQETQYF

d_gene: NA
abundance: NA
v_gene: TRBV19
CDR3aa: CASKNRGAGENEKLFF

d_gene: TRBD2
abundance: NA
v_gene: TRBV5-1
CDR3aa: CASSVISGVGTGELFF

d_gene: NA
abundance: once
v_gene: TRBV6-2/TRBV6-3
CDR3aa: CASSYPGWNQPQHF

d_gene: NA
abundance: NA
v_gene: TRBV27
CDR3aa: CASSLSQQGHPHGYTF

d_gene: TRBD1
abundance: NA
v_gene: TRBV10-2
CDR3aa: CASSESTGGYGYTF

d_gene: NA
abundance: NA
v_gene: TRBV2
CDR3aa: CASRGADTQYF

d_gene: NA
abundance: NA
v_gene: TRBV28
CDR3aa: CASSPGLAAAGYTF

d_gene: NA
abundance: NA
v_gene: TRBV6-5
CDR3aa: CASRDRGTDTQYF

d_gene: TRBD1
abundance: NA
v_gene: TRBV10-3
CDR3aa: CATNTGDHQPQHF

d_gene: NA
abundance: NA
v_gene: TRBV11-3
CDR3aa: CASSLGWPADTEAFF

d_gene: TRBD1
abundance: NA
v_gene: TRBV19
CDR3aa: CASSARQGARVKEAFF